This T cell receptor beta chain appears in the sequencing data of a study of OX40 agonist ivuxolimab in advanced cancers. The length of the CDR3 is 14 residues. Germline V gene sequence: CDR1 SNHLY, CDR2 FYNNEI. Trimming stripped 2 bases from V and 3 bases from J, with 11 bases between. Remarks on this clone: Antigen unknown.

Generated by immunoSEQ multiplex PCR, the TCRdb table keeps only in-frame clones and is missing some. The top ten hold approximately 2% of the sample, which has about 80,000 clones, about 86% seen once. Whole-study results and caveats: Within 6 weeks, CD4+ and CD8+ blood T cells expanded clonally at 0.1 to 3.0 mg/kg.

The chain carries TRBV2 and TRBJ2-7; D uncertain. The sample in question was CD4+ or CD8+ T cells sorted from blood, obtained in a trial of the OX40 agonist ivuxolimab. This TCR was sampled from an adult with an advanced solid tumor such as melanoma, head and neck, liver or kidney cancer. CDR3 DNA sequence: TGTGCCAGCAGTGAACAACTTCTGCTCTACGAGCAGTACTTC. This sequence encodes CASSEQLLLYEQYF.